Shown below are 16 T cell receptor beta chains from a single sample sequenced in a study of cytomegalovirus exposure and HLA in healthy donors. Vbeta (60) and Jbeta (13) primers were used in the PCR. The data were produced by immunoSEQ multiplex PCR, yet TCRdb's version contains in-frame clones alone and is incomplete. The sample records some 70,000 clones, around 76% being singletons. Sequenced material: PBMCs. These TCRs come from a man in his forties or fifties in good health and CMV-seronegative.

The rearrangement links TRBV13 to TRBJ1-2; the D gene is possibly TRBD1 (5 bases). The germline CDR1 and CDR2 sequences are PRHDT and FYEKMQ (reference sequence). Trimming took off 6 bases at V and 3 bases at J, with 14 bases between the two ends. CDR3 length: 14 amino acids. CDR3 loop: CASRFLQGYYGYTF. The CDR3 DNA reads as TGTGCCAGCAGGTTCCTCCAGGGATACTATGGCTACACCTTC.

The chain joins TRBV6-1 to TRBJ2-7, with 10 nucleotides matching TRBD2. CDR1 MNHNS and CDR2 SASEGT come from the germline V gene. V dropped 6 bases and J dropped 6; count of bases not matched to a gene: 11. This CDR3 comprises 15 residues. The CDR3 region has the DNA TGTGCCAGCAGCCCCGGTGAAGCGGGGGGGGTCGAGCAGTACTTC. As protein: CASSPGEAGGVEQYF.

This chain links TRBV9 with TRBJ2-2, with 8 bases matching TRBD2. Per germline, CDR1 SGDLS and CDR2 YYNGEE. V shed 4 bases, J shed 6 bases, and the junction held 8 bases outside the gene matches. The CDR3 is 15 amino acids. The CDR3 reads CASSTGGPASGELFF. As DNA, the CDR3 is TGTGCCAGCAGCACGGGGGGGCCTGCCTCCGGGGAGCTGTTTTTT.

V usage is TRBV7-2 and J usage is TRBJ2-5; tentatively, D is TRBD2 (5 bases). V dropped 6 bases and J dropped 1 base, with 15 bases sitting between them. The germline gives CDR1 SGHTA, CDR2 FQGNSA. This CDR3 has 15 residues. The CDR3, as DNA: TGTGCCAGCAGATTCGGCGGAGGCGGCCAAGAGACCCAGTACTTC. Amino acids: CASRFGGGGQETQYF. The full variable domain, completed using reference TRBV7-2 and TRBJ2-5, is GAGVSQSPSNKVTEKGKDVELRCDPISGHTALYWYRQSLGQGLEFLIYFQGNSAPDKSGLPSDRFSAERTGGSVSTLTIQRTQQEDSAVYLCASRFGGGGQETQYFGPGTRLLVL.

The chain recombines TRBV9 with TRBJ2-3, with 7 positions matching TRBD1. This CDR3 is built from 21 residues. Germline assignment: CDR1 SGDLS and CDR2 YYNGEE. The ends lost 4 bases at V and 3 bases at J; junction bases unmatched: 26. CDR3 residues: CASSPKGQIIGWGSLTDTQYF. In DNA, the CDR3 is TGTGCCAGCAGCCCCAAGGGACAGATAATAGGCTGGGGTAGTTTGACAGATACGCAGTATTTT. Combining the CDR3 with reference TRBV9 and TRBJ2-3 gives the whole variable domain DSGVTQTPKHLITATGQRVTLRCSPRSGDLSVYWYQQSLDQGLQFLIQYYNGEERAKGNILERFSAQQFPDLHSELNLSSLELGDSALYFCASSPKGQIIGWGSLTDTQYFGPGTRLTVL.

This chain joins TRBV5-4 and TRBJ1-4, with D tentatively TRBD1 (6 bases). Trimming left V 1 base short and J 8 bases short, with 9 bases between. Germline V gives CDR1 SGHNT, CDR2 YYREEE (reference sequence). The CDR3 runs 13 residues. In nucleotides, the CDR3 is TGTGCCAGCAGCTTGAACAGGGTCGAAAAACTGTTTTTT. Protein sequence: CASSLNRVEKLFF.

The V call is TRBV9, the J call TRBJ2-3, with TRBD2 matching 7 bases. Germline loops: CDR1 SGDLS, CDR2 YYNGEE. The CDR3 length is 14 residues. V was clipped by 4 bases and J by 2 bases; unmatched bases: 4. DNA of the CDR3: TGTGCCAGCAGCTTACGGGACTACACAGATACGCAGTATTTT. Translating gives CASSLRDYTDTQYF.

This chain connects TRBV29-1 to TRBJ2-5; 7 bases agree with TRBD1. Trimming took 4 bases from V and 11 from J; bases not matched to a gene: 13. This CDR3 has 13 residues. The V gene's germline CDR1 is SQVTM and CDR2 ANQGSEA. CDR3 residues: CSVGTGEVYGQYF. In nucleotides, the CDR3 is TGCAGCGTTGGTACAGGGGAAGTTTACGGGCAGTACTTC.

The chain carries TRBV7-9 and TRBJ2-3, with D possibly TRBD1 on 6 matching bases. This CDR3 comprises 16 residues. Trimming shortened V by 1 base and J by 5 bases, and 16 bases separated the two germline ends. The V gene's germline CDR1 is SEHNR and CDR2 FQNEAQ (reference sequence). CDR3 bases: TGTGCCAGCAGCTTAGTCAGGGGCAGGGGAGAAGATACGCAGTATTTT. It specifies CASSLVRGRGEDTQYF. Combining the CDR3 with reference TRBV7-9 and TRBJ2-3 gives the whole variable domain DTGVSQNPRHKITKRGQNVTFRCDPISEHNRLYWYRQTLGQGPEFLTYFQNEAQLEKSRLLSDRFSAERPKGSFSTLEIQRTEQGDSAMYLCASSLVRGRGEDTQYFGPGTRLTVL.

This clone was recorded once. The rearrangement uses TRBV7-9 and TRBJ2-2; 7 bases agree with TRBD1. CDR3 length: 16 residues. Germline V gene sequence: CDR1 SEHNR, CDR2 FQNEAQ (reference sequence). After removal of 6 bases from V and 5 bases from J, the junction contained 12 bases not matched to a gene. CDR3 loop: CASRRLIRDRTGELFF. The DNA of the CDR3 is TGTGCCAGCAGACGTTTAATCCGGGACAGAACCGGGGAGCTGTTTTTT.

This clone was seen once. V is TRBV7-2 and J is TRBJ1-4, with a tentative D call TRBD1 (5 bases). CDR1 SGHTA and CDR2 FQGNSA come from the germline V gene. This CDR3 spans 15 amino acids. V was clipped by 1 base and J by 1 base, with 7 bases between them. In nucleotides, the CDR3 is TGTGCCAGCAGCTTAGGGAGGGGAACTAATGAAAAACTGTTTTTT. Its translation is CASSLGRGTNEKLFF.

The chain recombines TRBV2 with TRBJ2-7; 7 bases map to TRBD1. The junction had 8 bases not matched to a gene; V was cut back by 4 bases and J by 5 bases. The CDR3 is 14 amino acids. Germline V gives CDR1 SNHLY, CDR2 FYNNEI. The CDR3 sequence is CASSGDRAFDEQYF. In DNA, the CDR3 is TGTGCCAGCAGTGGTGACAGGGCCTTCGACGAGCAGTACTTC.

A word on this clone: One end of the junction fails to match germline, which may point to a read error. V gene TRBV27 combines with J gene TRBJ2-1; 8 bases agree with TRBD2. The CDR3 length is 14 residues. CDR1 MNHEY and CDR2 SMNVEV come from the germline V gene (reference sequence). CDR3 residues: CASSFSREGNEQLF. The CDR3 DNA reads TGTGCCAGCAGTTTTTCACGGGAGGGGAATGAGCAGCTCTTC.

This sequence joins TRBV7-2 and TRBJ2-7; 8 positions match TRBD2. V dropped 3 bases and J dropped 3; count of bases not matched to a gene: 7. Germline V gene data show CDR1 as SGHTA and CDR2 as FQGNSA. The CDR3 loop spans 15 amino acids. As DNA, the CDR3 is TGTGCCAGCAGCTTCGGACTAGCTCGCGTCTACGAGCAGTACTTC. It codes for CASSFGLARVYEQYF.

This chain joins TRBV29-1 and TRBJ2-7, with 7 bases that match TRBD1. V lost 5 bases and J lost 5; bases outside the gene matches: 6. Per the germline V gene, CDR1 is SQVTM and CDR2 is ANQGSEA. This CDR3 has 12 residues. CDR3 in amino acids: CSVRDSINEQYF. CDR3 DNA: TGCAGCGTTCGGGACAGTATCAACGAGCAGTACTTC.

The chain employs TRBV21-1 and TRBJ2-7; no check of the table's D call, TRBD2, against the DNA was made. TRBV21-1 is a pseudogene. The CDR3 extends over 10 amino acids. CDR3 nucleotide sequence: TGTGCAAGGGGGGGCTACGAGCAGTACTTC. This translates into CARGGYEQYF.